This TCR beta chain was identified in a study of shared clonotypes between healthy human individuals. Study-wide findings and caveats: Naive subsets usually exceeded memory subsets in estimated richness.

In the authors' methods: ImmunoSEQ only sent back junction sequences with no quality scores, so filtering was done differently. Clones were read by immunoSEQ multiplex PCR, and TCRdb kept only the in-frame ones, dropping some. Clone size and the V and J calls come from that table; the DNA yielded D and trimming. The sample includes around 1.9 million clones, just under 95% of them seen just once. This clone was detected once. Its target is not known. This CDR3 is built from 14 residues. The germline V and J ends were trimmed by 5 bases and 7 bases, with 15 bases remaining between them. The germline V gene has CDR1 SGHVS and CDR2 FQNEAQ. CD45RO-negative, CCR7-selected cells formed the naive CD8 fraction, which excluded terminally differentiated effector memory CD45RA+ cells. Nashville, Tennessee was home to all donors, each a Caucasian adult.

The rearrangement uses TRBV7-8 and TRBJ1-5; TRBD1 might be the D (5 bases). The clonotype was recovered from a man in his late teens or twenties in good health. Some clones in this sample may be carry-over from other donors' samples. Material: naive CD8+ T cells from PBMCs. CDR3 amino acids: CASSNGEGWQPQHF. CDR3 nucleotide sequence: TGTGCCAGCAGCAACGGGGAGGGGTGGCAGCCCCAGCATTTT. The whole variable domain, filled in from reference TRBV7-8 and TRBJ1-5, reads GAGVSQSPRYKVAKRGQDVALRCDPISGHVSLFWYQQALGQGPEFLTYFQNEAQLDKSGLPSDRFFAERPEGSVSTLKIQRTQQEDSAVYLCASSNGEGWQPQHFGDGTRLSIL.